This T cell receptor beta chain was captured by sequencing in a study of graft-versus-host responses after intestinal transplantation. Study background: Isolated intestinal, liver-intestinal, or multivisceral transplants were what recipients had. After anti-thymocyte globulin induction, recipients took tacrolimus and steroids for approximately three years.

The authors processed graft tissue to release intraepithelial and lamina propria lymphocytes. V lost 2 bases to trimming and J lost 5 bases; unmatched junction nucleotides: 4. CDR3 length equals 13 residues. The germline CDR1 and CDR2 sequences are SQVTM and ANQGSEA. The protocol was immunoSEQ multiplex PCR, while the TCRdb copy is restricted to in-frame clones and leaves out a portion. Of approximately 160 clones listed, approximately 95% are singletons. The genes are TRBV29-1 and TRBJ2-7, with 9 bases aligning to TRBD2. This clonotype was obtained from a human patient who received an intestinal transplant, so some T cells may come from the graft donor. Sequencing was performed on ileum tissue, taken less than 14 days after transplant. Written as DNA, the CDR3 is TGCAGCGTTGAATGGACTAGCGCAAACGAGCAGTACTTC. It yields the protein CSVEWTSANEQYF.